The rows below give T cell receptor beta chains drawn from one sample of a study of quantifying T cell responses using KT2 cells. MiXCR was run by TCRdb on the UMI-ligation and nested PCR reads, yielding one entry per CDR3 protein. The sample records over 55,000 distinct CDR3 sequences, approximately 13% being singletons. The sequenced sample was PBMCs spiked with cells of the T cell clone KT2. These receptors were collected from a human donor. The CDR3 runs from the conserved cysteine through the conserved F or W. Clone size is shown for a subset of rows, as once, few, many or a class of expanded clone.

clone_size	cdr3_length	v_call	cdr3_aa
-	14	TRBV6-2/TRBV6-3	CASSSASSYNEQFF
-	14	TRBV18	CASSPREATDTQYF
many	18	TRBV14	CASSPGLGLSGGIEKLFF
-	16	TRBV7-8	CASRSGGGGSQDTQYF
-	15	TRBV7-9	CASSPLGVGVWEQYF
-	15	TRBV29-1	CSVARTSEGANIQYF
many	15	TRBV7-8	CASSTLAGDAGELFF
many	12	TRBV15	CATSDYNSPLHF
few	16	TRBV28	CASSAPTSGIDNEQFF
-	15	TRBV3-1	CASSPGQYSGNTIYF
many	14	TRBV29-1	CSVRTGTGNEKLFF
-	19	TRBV21-1	CASSKEGLAGMSSGNTIYF
few	17	TRBV6-2/TRBV6-3	CASSYSPATGVYNEQFF
-	15	TRBV12-3/TRBV12-4	CASSPSGTHNQPQHF
many	15	TRBV7-2	CASSPNGIAQETQYF
many	15	TRBV6-6	CASTFGRAGNQPQHF
-	17	TRBV5-1	CASSRIASGSNTDTQYF